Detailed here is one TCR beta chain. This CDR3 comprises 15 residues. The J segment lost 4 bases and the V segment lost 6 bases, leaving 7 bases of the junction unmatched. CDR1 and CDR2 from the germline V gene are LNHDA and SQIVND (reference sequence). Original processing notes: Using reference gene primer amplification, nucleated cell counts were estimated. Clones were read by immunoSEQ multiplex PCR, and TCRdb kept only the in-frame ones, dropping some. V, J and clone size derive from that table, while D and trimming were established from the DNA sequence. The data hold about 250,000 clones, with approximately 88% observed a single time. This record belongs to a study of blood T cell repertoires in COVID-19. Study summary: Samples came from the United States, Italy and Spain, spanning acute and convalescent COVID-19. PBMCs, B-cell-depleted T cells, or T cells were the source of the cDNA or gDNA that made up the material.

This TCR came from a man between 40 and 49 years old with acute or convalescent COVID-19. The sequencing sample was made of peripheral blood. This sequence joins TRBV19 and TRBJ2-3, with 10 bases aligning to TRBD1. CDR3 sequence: CASRSGTGEADTQYF. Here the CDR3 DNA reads TGTGCCAGTAGATCCGGGACAGGGGAGGCAGATACGCAGTATTTT.